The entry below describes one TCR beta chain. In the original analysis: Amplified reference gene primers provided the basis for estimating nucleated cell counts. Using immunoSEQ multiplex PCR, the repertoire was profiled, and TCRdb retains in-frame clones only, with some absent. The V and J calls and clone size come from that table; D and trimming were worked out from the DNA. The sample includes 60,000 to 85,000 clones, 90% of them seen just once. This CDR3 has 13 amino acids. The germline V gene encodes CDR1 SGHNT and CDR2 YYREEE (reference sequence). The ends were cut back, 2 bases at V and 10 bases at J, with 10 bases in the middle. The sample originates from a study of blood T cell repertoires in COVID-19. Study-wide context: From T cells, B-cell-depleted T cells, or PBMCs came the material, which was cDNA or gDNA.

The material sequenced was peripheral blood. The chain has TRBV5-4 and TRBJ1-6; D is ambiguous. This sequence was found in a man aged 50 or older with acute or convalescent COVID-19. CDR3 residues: CASSLAPNSPLHF. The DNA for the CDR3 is TGTGCCAGCAGCTTAGCGCCAAACTCACCCCTCCACTTT.